The source of this T cell receptor (beta chain) is a study of cytotoxic CD8 clonotypes in ibrutinib-treated CLL. The CDR3 runs to 13 residues. Germline V gene sequence: CDR1 SQVTM, CDR2 ANQGSEA. The trim removed 7 bases at V and 0 bases at J, leaving 3 bases unmatched. Data came from immunoSEQ multiplex PCR; TCRdb stores just in-frame clones and leaves some out. The sample contains around 250,000 clones, roughly 70% of which appear only once. This clone was picked up a small number of times. The J gene is TRBJ2-1, the V gene TRBV29-1, with 7 bases fitting TRBD2. The sequenced sample was PBMCs, obtained after 24 months of ibrutinib treatment. The clonotype was recovered from a human donor with chronic lymphocytic leukemia. CDR3 amino acids: CSGGRASYNEQFF. The CDR3 nucleotides are TGCAGCGGGGGGAGGGCCTCCTACAATGAGCAGTTCTTC.